This is a list of T cell receptor beta chains from one sample in a study of blood T cells in healthy people across ages. TCRdb fed the 5' RACE reads into MiXCR, producing one record per CDR3 protein. Among 1.5 million to 2 million distinct CDR3 sequences listed, roughly 27% were seen once. Sample: blood. These receptors originate from a woman aged 30 to 39 in good health. The CDR3 runs from the conserved cysteine through the conserved F or W.

>TRBJ2-6|TRBV20-1
CSAGSGSIDSGTNVLTF
>TRBJ2-5|TRBV5-1
CASRRSLGLAGRGETQYF
>TRBJ2-1|TRBV29-1
CSVEEKDRRPYYNEQFF
>TRBJ2-3|TRBV12-3/TRBV12-4
CASSLDRTRYTDTQYF
>TRBJ2-1|TRBV5-6
CASSLGSGRSKQFF
>TRBJ2-3|TRBV20-1
CSARASQWDTQYF
>TRBJ1-2|TRBV20-1
CSAGDTSPIQGYTF
>TRBJ2-7|TRBV2
CASSKQGDSYEQYF
>TRBJ2-5|TRBV12-3/TRBV12-4
CASTAGQWKTQYF
>TRBJ2-1|TRBV7-7
CASSYGTSPGDEQFF
>TRBJ1-2|TRBV29-1
CSVDFRELFIGYTF